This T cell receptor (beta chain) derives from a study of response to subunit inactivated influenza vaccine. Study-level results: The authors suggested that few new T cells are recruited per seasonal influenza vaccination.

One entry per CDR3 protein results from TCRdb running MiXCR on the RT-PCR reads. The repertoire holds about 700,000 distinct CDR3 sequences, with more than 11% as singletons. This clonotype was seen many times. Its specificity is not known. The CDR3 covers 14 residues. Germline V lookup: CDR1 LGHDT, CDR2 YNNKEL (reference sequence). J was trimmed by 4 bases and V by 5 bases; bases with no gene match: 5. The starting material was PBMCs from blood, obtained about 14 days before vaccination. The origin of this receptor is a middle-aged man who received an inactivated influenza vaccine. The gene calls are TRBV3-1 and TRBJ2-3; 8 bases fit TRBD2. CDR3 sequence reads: CASSFTGGPDTQYF. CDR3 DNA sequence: TGTGCCAGCAGCTTCACGGGAGGGCCAGATACGCAGTATTTT.